Each of the 5 T cell receptor beta chains below was sequenced from the same sample in a study of T cells in Graves' hyperthyroidism and ophthalmopathy. Amplification of TCR beta CDR3 regions used RNA as the template. TCR CDR3 underwent first-round RT-PCR with the HTBI primer set. TCRdb re-analysed the multiplex PCR reads in MiXCR, keeping a single row per CDR3 protein. The data contain about 420,000 distinct CDR3 sequences, around 13% of them singletons. Sample: blood. These receptors were obtained from a woman younger than 30 with Graves' hyperthyroidism.

This clonotype was detected many times. The chain joins TRBV28 to TRBJ2-1, with a possible D match to TRBD2 (6 bases). Germline V CDR1 and CDR2: MDHEN, SYDVKM. This CDR3 has 15 residues. Trimming took off 2 bases at V and 9 bases at J, with 17 bases between the two ends. The CDR3 nucleotides read TGTGCCAGCAGTTTAGGGAGCCTAGGGAGGACTGAGCAGTTCTTC. Translated: CASSLGSLGRTEQFF.

V is TRBV24-1 and J is TRBJ1-1, with unresolved D. V was clipped by 0 bases and J by 7 bases, with 8 bases between them. There are 13 residues in the CDR3. The germline CDR1 and CDR2 sequences are KGHDR and SFDVKD. CDR3 residues: CATSDLRGHEAFF. CDR3 in DNA: TGTGCCACCAGTGATTTGCGTGGGCATGAAGCTTTCTTT.

This clonotype has a count of ten or more. The chain joins TRBV7-3 to TRBJ2-3; a possible D gene is TRBD1 (5 bases). CDR3 length: 15 residues. Germline values: CDR1 SGHTA, CDR2 FQGTGA. Between the trimmed V and J ends, which lost 2 bases and 2 bases, there was a span of 11 bases. This CDR3 is CASSLQGWVTDTQYF. The CDR3, as DNA: TGTGCCAGCAGCTTACAGGGTTGGGTCACAGATACGCAGTATTTT. Using reference TRBV7-3 and TRBJ2-3 for the parts outside the CDR3, the full variable domain is GAGVSQTPSNKVTEKGKYVELRCDPISGHTALYWYRQSLGQGPEFLIYFQGTGAADDSGLPNDRFFAVRPEGSVSTLKIQRTERGDSAVYLCASSLQGWVTDTQYFGPGTRLTVL.

This clonotype came up many times. The CDR3 nucleotides are TGTGCCAGCAGCCCCTACAGGGGAGGACGATTCTATGAAAAACTGTTTTTT. It yields the protein CASSPYRGGRFYEKLFF. The V and J genes are TRBV7-9 and TRBJ1-4, with TRBD1 matching over 7 bases. In germline, CDR1 is SEHNR, CDR2 FQNEAQ (reference sequence). The V and J ends lost 5 bases and 6 bases, in that order; junction bases with no gene match: 15. The CDR3 loop spans 17 amino acids.

The chain employs TRBV19 and TRBJ1-1, with TRBD1 matching 11 bases. This CDR3 has 19 amino acids. The germline CDR1 and CDR2 sequences are LNHDA and SQIVND (reference sequence). After removal of 2 bases from V and 1 base from J, the junction contained 12 bases not matched to a gene. CDR3 protein: CASSITRTDRGPGNTEAFF. For the CDR3, the DNA is TGTGCCAGTAGTATAACAAGAACGGACAGGGGGCCGGGGAACACTGAAGCTTTCTTT.